This TCR beta chain comes out of a study of blood T cell repertoires in COVID-19. Overall study context: T cells, B-cell-depleted T cells, or PBMCs provided the cDNA or gDNA that served as material.

This CDR3 is 16 amino acids long. Germline CDR1 reads SEHNR; CDR2 reads FQNEAQ (reference sequence). V gave up 5 bases and J gave up 10 bases, with 21 bases separating them. Original analysis: Reference gene primer amplification in the assay estimated nucleated cell counts. Profiling relied on immunoSEQ multiplex PCR, and the TCRdb table lists in-frame clones only, not all of them. V and J calls and clone size are copied from that table; D and trimming were computed from the DNA. Of about 390,000 clones listed, 80% to 90% are singletons. This clone appeared once. Participants spanned ages about 18 to 89 years and resided in roughly 26 US areas. Two consecutive negative NP/OP PCR tests, clearance, or resolved symptoms defined Cohort 3 recovery.

The chain employs TRBV7-9 and TRBJ1-6; possibly TRBD1 for D (5 bases). The receptor was isolated from a woman in her forties or fifties who had recovered from COVID-19. The sample consisted of PBMCs or T cells enriched from blood (not recorded which). In nucleotides, the CDR3 is TGTGCCAGCAGCCCGGGACCCGCGGGGCTAGGGTCACCCCTCCACTTT. Its protein is CASSPGPAGLGSPLHF.